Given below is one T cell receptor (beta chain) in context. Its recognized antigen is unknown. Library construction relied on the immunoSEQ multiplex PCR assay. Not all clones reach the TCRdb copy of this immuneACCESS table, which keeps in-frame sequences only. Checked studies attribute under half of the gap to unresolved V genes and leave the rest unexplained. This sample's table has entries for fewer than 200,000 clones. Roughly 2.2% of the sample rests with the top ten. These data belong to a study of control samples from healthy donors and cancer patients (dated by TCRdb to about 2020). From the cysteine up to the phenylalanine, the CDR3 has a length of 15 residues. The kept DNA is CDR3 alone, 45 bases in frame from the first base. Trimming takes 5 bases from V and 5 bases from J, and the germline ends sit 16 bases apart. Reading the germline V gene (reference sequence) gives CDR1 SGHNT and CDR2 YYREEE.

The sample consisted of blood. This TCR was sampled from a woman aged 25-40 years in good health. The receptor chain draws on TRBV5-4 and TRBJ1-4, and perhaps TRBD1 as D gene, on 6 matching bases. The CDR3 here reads CASRPGARGNEKLFF. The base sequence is TGTGCCAGCAGGCCCGGGGCCAGGGGAAATGAAAAACTGTTTTTT.